The 26 T cell receptor beta chains reported below all come from one sample, sequenced in a study of long-term antiretroviral therapy in people with HIV. The libraries were made with immunoSEQ v3.0 at survey level. The repertoire was sequenced with immunoSEQ multiplex PCR; TCRdb's copy has only in-frame clones and lacks some. The data hold around 12,000 clones, with approximately 90% observed a single time. Sample: unsorted PBMCs, taken 2.1 years after starting antiretroviral therapy. These receptors came from a woman aged 40 to 50 with HIV.

The CDR3 reads CASGQTGYEQYF. The DNA of the CDR3 is TGTGCCAGCGGCCAGACAGGGTACGAGCAGTACTTC. The chain carries TRBV2 and TRBJ2-7, with 7 bases lining up with TRBD1. J was trimmed by 4 bases and V by 8 bases; bases with no gene match: 5. CDR1 is SNHLY, CDR2 FYNNEI, per germline. This CDR3 comprises 12 residues.

The V call is TRBV4-3, the J call TRBJ1-2; D perhaps matches TRBD1 (5 bases). The CDR3 totals 16 residues. Trimming cost V 1 base and J 5 bases, with 17 bases left between them. CDR1 and CDR2 (germline): LGHNA, YSLEER. The CDR3, as DNA: TGCGCCAGCAGCCAAGCCCTCAGTTCGGGGCGATATGGCTACACCTTC. Its protein product is CASSQALSSGRYGYTF.

V is TRBV6-1 and J is TRBJ2-5; possibly TRBD1 for D (5 bases). Trimming pared 3 bases from V and 6 bases from J, leaving 11 bases between. The CDR3 is 13 amino acids. Per the germline V gene, CDR1 is MNHNS and CDR2 is SASEGT. CDR3 sequence: CASSEGLGQTQYF. DNA for the CDR3: TGTGCCAGCAGTGAGGGGCTAGGCCAGACCCAGTACTTC.

The chain is built from TRBV29-1 and TRBJ2-3, with D possibly being TRBD1 (5 bases). The V end was cut by 8 bases, the J end by 5 bases, with 20 bases between. This CDR3 has 14 residues. The germline V gene has CDR1 SQVTM and CDR2 ANQGSEA. The CDR3 loop is CSHSKDNVGDTQYF. Here the CDR3 DNA reads TGCAGCCATTCCAAGGACAATGTAGGAGATACGCAGTATTTT.

The chain is built from TRBV30 and TRBJ2-7, with 8 bases matching TRBD2. The CDR3 spans 15 residues. Germline CDR1 GTSNPN, CDR2 SVGIG (reference sequence). Germline trimming cut 3 bases from V and 0 bases from J; bases unmatched to any gene: 7. CDR3 coding DNA: TGTGCCTGGAGAGAGGGACTAGTCGGCTCCTACGAGCAGTACTTC. It is translated as CAWREGLVGSYEQYF.

The CDR3 sequence: CASSVGAGRTDTQYF. DNA for the CDR3: TGTGCCAGCAGTGTAGGGGCAGGGCGCACAGATACGCAGTATTTT. The chain links TRBV6-1 to TRBJ2-3; weak D call: TRBD1 (5 bases). The ends were cut back, 4 bases at V and 1 base at J, with 12 bases in the middle. The CDR3 contains 15 residues. Germline lookup yields CDR1 MNHNS and CDR2 SASEGT.

This clone was recorded only once. The V gene is TRBV5-8, the J gene TRBJ1-6, with D tentatively TRBD1 (5 bases). Per the germline V gene, CDR1 is SGHTS and CDR2 is YDEGEE. The CDR3 is made up of 13 amino acids. The V gene lost 3 bases and the J gene lost 10 bases, with 11 bases spanning the gap. CDR3 amino acids: CASSSGENSPLHF. The CDR3 coding sequence is TGTGCCAGCAGCTCGGGGGAAAACTCACCCCTCCACTTT.

This chain connects TRBV30 to TRBJ2-7, with D possibly called TRBD1 or TRBD2 (5 bases each). Trimming cost V 0 bases and J 6 bases, with 36 bases left between them. Germline-derived CDR1 and CDR2 are GTSNPN and SVGIG (reference sequence). CDR3 length: 21 amino acids. CDR3 amino acids: CAWSVGGNWARGPQRGLEQYF. DNA of the CDR3: TGTGCCTGGAGTGTTGGAGGTAATTGGGCTAGGGGACCACAAAGAGGGCTCGAGCAGTACTTC.

The gene calls are TRBV15 and TRBJ1-1; D is unresolved. Germline V gives CDR1 LNHNV, CDR2 YYDKDF (reference sequence). The length of the CDR3 is 14 residues. V shed 0 bases and J shed 2 bases, with 7 bases lying between them. In nucleotides, the CDR3 is TGTGCCACCAGCAGAGATAATACAAACACTGAAGCTTTCTTT. Translated, it gives CATSRDNTNTEAFF.

The chain recombines TRBV30 with TRBJ1-2; D is uncertain. The CDR3 runs to 13 residues. The ends were cut back, 5 bases at V and 4 bases at J, with 14 bases in the middle. From germline, CDR1 is GTSNPN and CDR2 SVGIG (reference sequence). CDR3 bases: TGTGCCTGGGACCTAAGGCGTGGCTATGGCTACACCTTC. The encoded protein is CAWDLRRGYGYTF.

The chain carries TRBV30 and TRBJ1-1; D perhaps matches TRBD1 (5 bases). The V gene's germline CDR1 is GTSNPN and CDR2 SVGIG (reference sequence). Trimming pared 1 base from V and 3 bases from J, leaving 15 bases between. This CDR3 has 15 amino acids. DNA for the CDR3: TGTGCCTGGAGTGGCCAGGTCGGGGCTTACACTGAAGCTTTCTTT. Its translation is CAWSGQVGAYTEAFF.

CDR3 protein: CSAPQGPGLHF. In DNA form, the CDR3 reads TGCAGTGCTCCGCAGGGACCTGGTCTCCACTTT. The chain joins TRBV20-1 to TRBJ1-6, with D possibly matching TRBD1 (5 bases). Germline V gene data show CDR1 as DFQATT and CDR2 as SNEGSKA (reference sequence). With 5 bases removed from V and 16 bases from J, the gap between germline ends came to 15 bases. The CDR3 loop spans 11 amino acids.

The chain combines TRBV6-5 with TRBJ1-5, with a weak D call TRBD1 (6 bases). The germline V gene has CDR1 MNHEY and CDR2 SVGAGI. V lost 6 bases to trimming and J lost 4 bases, with 10 bases between them. This CDR3 is built from 13 residues. The CDR3 nucleotides read TGTGCCAGCAGGCGGGACATAAATCAGCCCCAGCATTTT. Amino acid sequence: CASRRDINQPQHF.

This sequence joins TRBV27 and TRBJ1-2; 8 positions agree with TRBD1. The trim removed 3 bases at V and 0 bases at J, leaving 3 bases unmatched. Germline loops: CDR1 MNHEY, CDR2 SMNVEV (reference sequence). This CDR3 spans 15 amino acids. This CDR3 is CASSLRQGSNYGYTF. The CDR3, as DNA: TGTGCCAGCAGTTTGAGACAGGGGTCTAACTATGGCTACACCTTC.

This chain uses TRBV5-1 with TRBJ2-3; the match to TRBD1 covers 10 bases. This CDR3 is 17 amino acids long. The germline V gene has CDR1 SGHRS and CDR2 YFSETQ. Germline trimming cut 4 bases from V and 2 bases from J; bases unmatched to any gene: 10. CDR3 coding DNA: TGCGCCAGCAGCACCCTGCCGGGACAGGGGTTCACAGATACGCAGTATTTT. This translates into CASSTLPGQGFTDTQYF. Combining the CDR3 with reference TRBV5-1 and TRBJ2-3 gives the whole variable domain KAGVTQTPRYLIKTRGQQVTLSCSPISGHRSVSWYQQTPGQGLQFLFEYFSETQRNKGNFPGRFSGRQFSNSRSEMNVSTLELGDSALYLCASSTLPGQGFTDTQYFGPGTRLTVL.

The chain carries TRBV19 and TRBJ1-4; TRBD1 aligns across 7 bases. This CDR3 comprises 15 residues. Germline CDR1 is LNHDA and CDR2 is SQIVND (reference sequence). With V trimmed by 5 bases and J by 0 bases, 3 bases remained unmatched. CDR3 protein: CASSQGQATNEKLFF. The DNA of the CDR3 is TGTGCCAGTAGTCAAGGACAGGCAACTAATGAAAAACTGTTTTTT.

The chain has TRBV6-5 and TRBJ2-2; D is uncertain. Germline V gene sequence: CDR1 MNHEY, CDR2 SVGAGI. The CDR3 has 13 residues. V was cut by 0 bases and J by 6 bases, with 5 bases left in between. CDR3 nucleotide sequence: TGTGCCAGCAGTTACTCTGTTCCCGGGGAGCTGTTTTTT. Protein sequence: CASSYSVPGELFF.

The chain combines TRBV4-3 with TRBJ2-1; 8 nucleotides line up with TRBD1. Germline CDR1 is LGHNA and CDR2 is YSLEER. V was clipped by 1 base and J by 7 bases; unmatched bases: 9. The CDR3 runs 16 residues. The CDR3 DNA reads TGCGCCAGCAGCCAAGTTTGGCAGGGGGCGAGGAATGAGCAGTTCTTC. The encoded protein is CASSQVWQGARNEQFF.

V is TRBV2 and J is TRBJ1-4; possibly TRBD1 for D (6 bases). CDR1 and CDR2 from the germline V gene are SNHLY and FYNNEI. V lost 4 bases and J 6 bases, leaving 12 bases between the germline ends. The CDR3 sequence is 14 residues long. As DNA, the CDR3 is TGTGCCAGCAGTGTTCAGGGGTGGGATGAAAAACTGTTTTTT. It is translated as CASSVQGWDEKLFF.

The chain links TRBV5-8 to TRBJ2-2, with D possibly being TRBD2 (5 bases). The V gene's germline CDR1 is SGHTS and CDR2 YDEGEE. V was shortened by 3 bases and J by 3 bases, with 9 bases between the two germline ends. This CDR3 has 14 residues. CDR3 sequence (DNA): TGTGCCAGCAGCTGGACGGGGTACACCGGGGAGCTGTTTTTT. It translates to CASSWTGYTGELFF.

The count of this clone is one. The J gene is TRBJ1-1, the V gene TRBV29-1; D perhaps matches TRBD1 (6 bases). This CDR3 has 16 residues. Germline V gene sequence: CDR1 SQVTM, CDR2 ANQGSEA. Between the trimmed V and J ends, which lost 4 bases and 0 bases, there was a span of 18 bases. CDR3 bases: TGCAGCGTTGCCCACTCCGGGACACCCATGAACACTGAAGCTTTCTTT. Its protein is CSVAHSGTPMNTEAFF.

This rearrangement joins TRBV18 to TRBJ1-5; 7 bases fit TRBD1. The CDR3 totals 15 residues. The V gene end was trimmed by 0 bases and the J gene end by 7 bases; junction bases not matched to a gene: 6. Germline CDR1 and CDR2: KGHSH and LQKENI. The CDR3 is CASSPPQGNRQPQHF. DNA of the CDR3: TGTGCCAGCTCACCACCACAGGGGAATCGACAGCCCCAGCATTTT.

This sequence joins TRBV9 and TRBJ1-2, with D uncertain. Trimming took 0 bases from V and 4 from J, leaving 13 bases between them. CDR3 length: 15 residues. Germline V gives CDR1 SGDLS, CDR2 YYNGEE. The CDR3: CASSVGTVGPYGYTF. CDR3 DNA: TGTGCCAGCAGCGTAGGAACTGTAGGGCCCTATGGCTACACCTTC.

The rearrangement links TRBV27 to TRBJ2-1; perhaps TRBD2 as D (5 bases). The CDR3 spans 15 residues. Germline-derived CDR1 and CDR2 are MNHEY and SMNVEV (reference sequence). Trimming removed 6 bases from V and 4 bases from J, with 16 bases in between. The CDR3, as DNA: TGTGCCAGCAGCTCTTCCGGGAACCCTTACAATGAGCAGTTCTTC. As protein: CASSSSGNPYNEQFF.

J is TRBJ1-6 and V is TRBV7-2; 8 bases map to TRBD1. V shed 2 bases and J 7 bases; nucleotides not matched to a gene: 4. The CDR3 has 15 residues. Looked up from germline, CDR1 is SGHTA and CDR2 is FQGNSA. CDR3 sequence reads: CASSLQGQENSPLHF. As DNA, the CDR3 is TGTGCCAGCAGCTTACAGGGACAGGAGAATTCACCCCTCCACTTT.

The chain is built from TRBV7-2 and TRBJ1-4, with 7 bases aligning to TRBD1. This CDR3 is built from 14 residues. V dropped 5 bases and J dropped 8; count of bases not matched to a gene: 8. Per the germline V gene, CDR1 is SGHTA and CDR2 is FQGNSA. DNA for the CDR3: TGTGCCAGCAGCACAAGGGGGCTCCGCGAAAAACTGTTTTTT. Translated: CASSTRGLREKLFF.